Shown below are 27 T cell receptor beta chains from a single sample sequenced in a study of T cell responses to AZD1222 COVID-19 vaccine. Only in-frame clones appear in the TCRdb table, and some are missing; sequencing was by immunoSEQ multiplex PCR. The sample includes 120,000 or so clones, about 89% seen only once; the top ten take over 8.5%. The material was peripheral blood, obtained on day 0 of MenACWY control vaccination. These receptors originate from an adult in good health.

The V and J genes are TRBV5-1 and TRBJ2-1, with 9 positions matching TRBD2. The ends lost 4 bases at V and 8 bases at J; junction bases unmatched: 13. Germline CDR1 and CDR2: SGHRS and YFSETQ. This CDR3 has 16 residues. The CDR3 protein is CASSPPSSGGPHEQFF. In nucleotides, the CDR3 is TGCGCCAGCAGCCCACCTTCCAGCGGGGGGCCTCATGAGCAGTTCTTC.

This clone has a handful of counts. Other nucleotide sequences in the sample specify the same CDR3. The chain couples TRBV12-3 or TRBV12-4 to TRBJ1-3; D unresolved. The CDR3 consists of 12 residues. The V end was cut by 2 bases, the J end by 4 bases, with 3 bases between. CDR3: CASSLRGNTIYF. CDR3 bases: TGTGCCAGCAGTTTACGGGGAAACACCATATATTTT.

The V call is TRBV6-5, the J call TRBJ1-3; no reliable D call. The germline V gene has CDR1 MNHEY and CDR2 SVGAGI. V gave up 0 bases and J gave up 2 bases, with 11 bases separating them. There are 16 residues in the CDR3. The CDR3 loop reads CASSYSMKVPGNTIYF. DNA for the CDR3: TGTGCCAGCAGTTACTCGATGAAAGTCCCTGGAAACACCATATATTTT.

This clone has only a few counts. This chain links TRBV4-2 with TRBJ2-1; TRBD2 matches at 7 bases. This CDR3 spans 17 amino acids. Germline V lookup: CDR1 LGHNA, CDR2 YNFKEQ. J lost 5 bases, V lost 0 bases, and 10 bases had no gene match. As DNA, the CDR3 is TGTGCCAGCAGCCAAGAAGCGGGAACGGAATTACACAATGAGCAGTTCTTC. Protein sequence: CASSQEAGTELHNEQFF.

This clone showed up just a few times. The rearrangement uses TRBV4-3 and TRBJ2-3; D perhaps matches TRBD2 (6 bases). The V gene lost 0 bases and the J gene lost 2 bases, with 15 bases spanning the gap. The germline V gene has CDR1 LGHNA and CDR2 YSLEER. CDR3 size: 17 residues. The CDR3, as DNA: TGCGCCAGCAGCCAAGAAGGTTACGGCGGGAACACAGATACGCAGTATTTT. Protein product: CASSQEGYGGNTDTQYF.

The chain is built from TRBV11-2 and TRBJ1-1, with 10 bases that match TRBD1. Germline loops: CDR1 SGHAT, CDR2 FQNNGV. The CDR3 has 13 residues. Trimming removed 7 bases from V and 7 bases from J; junction bases left unmatched: 6. The CDR3 here is CASNPDRGREAFF. The CDR3 coding sequence is TGTGCCAGCAATCCCGACAGGGGGCGTGAAGCTTTCTTT.

This clone was observed a single time. The chain combines TRBV6-5 with TRBJ2-3, with a tentative D call TRBD1 (7 bases). CDR1 MNHEY and CDR2 SVGAGI come from the germline V gene. Trimming removed 7 bases at V and 0 bases at J, with 14 bases between. This CDR3 has 15 amino acids. This chain's CDR3 is CASKWRGPSTDTQYF. As DNA, the CDR3 is TGTGCCAGCAAGTGGAGGGGGCCAAGCACAGATACGCAGTATTTT.

This sequence joins TRBV4-3 and TRBJ2-1; D gene unclear. This CDR3 has 15 residues. CDR1 and CDR2 from the germline V gene are LGHNA and YSLEER. V was trimmed by 0 bases and J by 0 bases, leaving 6 bases between them. The CDR3: CASSQDMSSYNEQFF. CDR3 nucleotide sequence: TGCGCCAGCAGCCAAGATATGAGCTCCTACAATGAGCAGTTCTTC.

The CDR3 region has the DNA TGTGCCAGCAGCTTAAGCCAGTTCGAACTCACCTTC. It codes for CASSLSQFELTF. This chain connects TRBV7-9 to TRBJ1-2; D is unresolved. The CDR3 is 12 residues long. The V end was cut by 2 bases, the J end by 13 bases, with 14 bases between. Looked up from germline, CDR1 is SEHNR and CDR2 is FQNEAQ (reference sequence).

The chain carries TRBV11-2 and TRBJ2-3; 7 bases align to TRBD2. The trim removed 5 bases at V and 3 bases at J, leaving 5 bases unmatched. Looked up from germline, CDR1 is SGHAT and CDR2 is FQNNGV. The CDR3 runs 14 residues. The CDR3 DNA is TGTGCCAGCAGCCGGACTAGGCTTACAGATACGCAGTATTTT. Residues: CASSRTRLTDTQYF.

This sequence joins TRBV4-2 and TRBJ2-2; 8 bases are shared with TRBD1. Germline CDR1 is LGHNA and CDR2 is YNFKEQ. V trimming: 2 bases; J trimming: 5 bases; junction bases outside the gene matches: 22. The CDR3 runs 21 residues. The CDR3 loop is CASSQSRVTGTGFAGTGELFF. CDR3 coding DNA: TGTGCCAGCAGCCAAAGTAGGGTAACCGGGACAGGATTCGCCGGGACCGGGGAGCTGTTTTTT.

The chain couples TRBV12-3 or TRBV12-4 to TRBJ2-7; D call uncertain. The CDR3 is 12 residues long. V gave up 0 bases and J gave up 5 bases, with 5 bases separating them. The CDR3 nucleotides are TGTGCCAGCAGTTTAGCGACGGACGAGCAGTACTTC. Its protein is CASSLATDEQYF.

This clone was recorded only once. The V and J genes are TRBV11-3 and TRBJ2-5; 7 bases fit TRBD2. The germline V gene has CDR1 SGHNT and CDR2 YENEEA. With 7 bases clipped from V and 1 base from J, the junction kept 12 bases outside the gene matches. The CDR3 consists of 16 residues. The CDR3: CASTNTWEGPQETQYF. The CDR3 DNA reads TGTGCCAGCACCAACACGTGGGAGGGGCCCCAAGAGACCCAGTACTTC.

This clone was counted a single time. This chain connects TRBV21-1 to TRBJ2-2; the D call TRBD2 from the table was never checked on the DNA. TRBV21-1 is given as a pseudogene. CDR3 size: 15 residues. In DNA form, the CDR3 reads TGTGCCAGCAGCAGTCGGAAGACTTACACCGGGGAGCTGTTTTTT. Translating gives CASSSRKTYTGELFF.

This CDR3 reads CASSDAPGTGHNEQFF. DNA for the CDR3: TGTGCCAGCAGTGACGCGCCAGGGACGGGTCACAATGAGCAGTTCTTC. The chain couples TRBV6-4 to TRBJ2-1, with D tentatively TRBD1 or TRBD2 (5 bases each). The CDR3 is 16 amino acids. V gave up 2 bases and J gave up 5 bases, with 16 bases separating them. The germline V gene encodes CDR1 MRHNA and CDR2 SNTAGT.

The V call is TRBV12-3 or TRBV12-4, the J call TRBJ1-5, with 7 bases that match TRBD1. The CDR3 contains 12 residues. V shed 4 bases, J shed 9 bases, and the junction held 3 bases outside the gene matches. The chain's CDR3 is CASSSRQGPQHF. DNA of the CDR3: TGTGCCAGCAGTTCCCGACAGGGGCCCCAGCATTTT.

The rearrangement uses TRBV6-5 and TRBJ1-1; no clear D. This CDR3 comprises 13 residues. V dropped 6 bases and J dropped 5 bases, with 13 bases sitting between them. Germline assignment: CDR1 MNHEY and CDR2 SVGAGI. As DNA, the CDR3 is TGTGCCAGCAGGTGGTTCGCGGGTACTGAAGCTTTCTTT. It encodes CASRWFAGTEAFF.

The chain combines TRBV6-2 or TRBV6-3 with TRBJ2-1; D unresolved. The V gene lost 4 bases and the J gene lost 1 base, with 14 bases spanning the gap. This CDR3 spans 16 amino acids. Germline V gene data show CDR1 as MNHEY and CDR2 as SVGEGT. Written as DNA, the CDR3 is TGTGCCAGCAGTTTCCGAGACACTAATTCCTACAATGAGCAGTTCTTC. Its protein is CASSFRDTNSYNEQFF.

This clone was counted only a few times. The J gene is TRBJ2-7, the V gene TRBV11-2; D unclear. With 1 base removed from V and 0 bases from J, the gap between germline ends came to 7 bases. CDR1 SGHAT and CDR2 FQNNGV come from the germline V gene. The CDR3 length is 14 residues. CDR3 nucleotides: TGTGCCAGCAGCTTAGTGGCACCCTCCTACGAGCAGTACTTC. Amino acids: CASSLVAPSYEQYF.

The V gene is TRBV19, the J gene TRBJ1-4, with no clear D. This CDR3 contains 13 residues. The germline V gene encodes CDR1 LNHDA and CDR2 SQIVND (reference sequence). V was trimmed by 6 bases and J by 5 bases, leaving 10 bases between them. CDR3 in DNA: TGTGCCAGTAGCCCTGCATTAAATGAAAAACTGTTTTTT. Protein sequence: CASSPALNEKLFF.

CDR3 nucleotide sequence: TGTGCCAGCAGTTACCCGATAAACTCGATCTACGAGCAGTACTTC. It yields the protein CASSYPINSIYEQYF. The J gene is TRBJ2-7, the V gene TRBV6-2 or TRBV6-3; no clear D gene. V lost 2 bases, J lost 3 bases, and 14 bases lay in between. The CDR3 is 15 residues long. Germline assignment: CDR1 MNHEY and CDR2 SVGEGT.

This clone has a handful of counts. V is TRBV6-4 and J is TRBJ2-1; 11 bases are shared with TRBD1. The germline gives CDR1 MRHNA, CDR2 SNTAGT. The CDR3 extends over 15 amino acids. V lost 3 bases and J lost 6; bases outside the gene matches: 4. The CDR3 sequence is CASSEQGQGGNEQFF. In DNA, the CDR3 is TGTGCCAGCAGTGAACAGGGACAGGGGGGCAATGAGCAGTTCTTC.

The rearrangement links TRBV29-1 to TRBJ2-1, with 9 positions matching TRBD2. V lost 4 bases and J lost 3; bases outside the gene matches: 4. CDR1 SQVTM and CDR2 ANQGSEA come from the germline V gene. CDR3 length: 14 residues. CDR3 DNA: TGCAGCGTTGCGACTAGCGGAGTCTACAATGAGCAGTTCTTC. Translated, it gives CSVATSGVYNEQFF.

The rearrangement joins TRBV9 to TRBJ2-2, with D unresolved. The V gene lost 0 bases and the J gene lost 1 base, with 4 bases spanning the gap. CDR3 length: 14 residues. Per germline, CDR1 SGDLS and CDR2 YYNGEE. The CDR3 sequence: CASSVDRNTGELFF. For the CDR3, the DNA is TGTGCCAGCAGCGTAGACAGGAACACCGGGGAGCTGTTTTTT.

The chain joins TRBV19 to TRBJ1-3; 8 nucleotides match TRBD1. There are 15 residues in the CDR3. Germline CDR1 is LNHDA and CDR2 is SQIVND (reference sequence). V was clipped by 5 bases and J by 2 bases; unmatched bases: 5. The DNA for the CDR3 is TGTGCCAGTAGTCTATTGACAGGGGCTGGAAACACCATATATTTT. Amino acid sequence: CASSLLTGAGNTIYF.

This sequence joins TRBV5-4 and TRBJ2-7; 9 bases are shared with TRBD2. The CDR3 contains 15 residues. Germline V CDR1 and CDR2: SGHNT, YYREEE (reference sequence). The V gene end was trimmed by 0 bases and the J gene end by 7 bases; junction bases not matched to a gene: 8. The CDR3 sequence: CASSLEQGLAGEQYF. The CDR3, as DNA: TGTGCCAGCAGCTTGGAACAGGGGCTAGCGGGAGAGCAGTACTTC. Drawing the rest from reference TRBV5-4 and TRBJ2-7, the complete variable domain is ETGVTQSPTHLIKTRGQQVTLRCSSQSGHNTVSWYQQALGQGPQFIFQYYREEENGRGNFPPRFSGLQFPNYSSELNVNALELDDSALYLCASSLEQGLAGEQYFGPGTRLTVT.

For the CDR3, the DNA is TGTGCCAGCAGCCCGGGGGGCTCCTACAATGAGCAGTTCTTC. It codes for CASSPGGSYNEQFF. The genes are TRBV5-4 and TRBJ2-1; TRBD2 matches at 7 bases. In germline, CDR1 is SGHNT, CDR2 YYREEE (reference sequence). The CDR3 totals 14 residues. Unmatched junction bases numbered 1, after V lost 4 bases and J lost 0 bases.